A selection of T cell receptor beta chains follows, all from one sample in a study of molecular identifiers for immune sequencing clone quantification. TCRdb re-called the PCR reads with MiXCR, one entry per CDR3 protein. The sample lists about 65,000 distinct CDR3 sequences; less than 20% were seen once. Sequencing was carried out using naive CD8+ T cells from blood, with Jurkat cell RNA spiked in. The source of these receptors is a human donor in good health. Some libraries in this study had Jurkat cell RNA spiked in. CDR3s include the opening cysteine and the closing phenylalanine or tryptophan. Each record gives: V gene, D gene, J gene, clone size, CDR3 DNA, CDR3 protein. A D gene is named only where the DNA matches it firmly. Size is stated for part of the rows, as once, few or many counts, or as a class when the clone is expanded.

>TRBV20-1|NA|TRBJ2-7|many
TGCAGTGCCCACCTCGGGCGTCACGAGCAGTACTTC
CSAHLGRHEQYF
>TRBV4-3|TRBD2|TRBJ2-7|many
TGCGCCAGCAGCCAAGAAGCGGGAGGACCTTACGAGCAGTACTTC
CASSQEAGGPYEQYF
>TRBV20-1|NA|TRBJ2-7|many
TGCAGTGCTAGGCCGGGTACCTCCTACGAGCAGTACTTC
CSARPGTSYEQYF
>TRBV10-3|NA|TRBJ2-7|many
TGTGCCATCAGCGACGGAGGGGGACCCACCTACGAGCAGTACTTC
CAISDGGGPTYEQYF
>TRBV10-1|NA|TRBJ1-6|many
TGCGCCAGCAGTGTTTCGGGAAGTTCACCCCTCCACTTT
CASSVSGSSPLHF
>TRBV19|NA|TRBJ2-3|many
TGTGCCAGTAGTGTGGGGGTAGCGAGTCCGAAAGGGCAGTATTTT
CASSVGVASPKGQYF
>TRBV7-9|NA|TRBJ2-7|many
TGTGCCAGCAGCTTAGAAGGGACGGCTTTCGAGCAGTACTTC
CASSLEGTAFEQYF
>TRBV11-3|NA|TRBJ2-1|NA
TGTGCCAGCAGCTCCCCCGGGGGAACCTACAATGAGCAGTTCTTC
CASSSPGGTYNEQFF
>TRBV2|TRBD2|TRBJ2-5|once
TGTGCCCGCGTGGTAGCGGGAGAGGAGACCCAGTACTTC
CARVVAGEETQYF
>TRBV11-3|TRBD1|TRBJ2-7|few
TGTGCCAGCAGCTTACCCGGACAGGGGGTATACGAGCAGTACTTC
CASSLPGQGVYEQYF
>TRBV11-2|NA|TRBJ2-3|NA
TGTGCCAGCAGCGAGATACCCGGCACAGATACGCAGTATTTT
CASSEIPGTDTQYF
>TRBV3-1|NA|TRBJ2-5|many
TGTGCCAGCAGCCGGGAAGAGACCCAGTACTTC
CASSREETQYF
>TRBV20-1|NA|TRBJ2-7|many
TGCAGTGCTAGATCGACAGCTGCCTACGAGCAGTACTTC
CSARSTAAYEQYF
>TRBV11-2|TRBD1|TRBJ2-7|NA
TGTGCCAGCAGCGGGGGACAGCTTTACGAGCAGTACTTC
CASSGGQLYEQYF